Each of the 9 T cell receptor beta chains below was sequenced from the same sample in a study of CD8+CD57+ T cells in acquired aplastic anemia. All patients picked for sequencing had shown, by flow cytometry, an expansion of CD8+CD57+ cells. CDR3 and TCR beta VDJ profiling relied on genomic DNA as the template. MiXCR, applied by TCRdb to the reads, yields one record per CDR3 protein. The sample holds about 200,000 distinct CDR3 sequences; roughly 50% are singletons and the top ten take 20%. Sequenced material: sorted CD4+, CD8+, or CD8+CD57+ T cells (not recorded which) from PBMCs. The receptors derive from a human donor with aplastic anemia.

The chain couples TRBV28 to TRBJ2-3, with 11 bases lining up with TRBD2. After removal of 1 base from V and 3 bases from J, the junction contained 3 bases not matched to a gene. The germline V gene encodes CDR1 MDHEN and CDR2 SYDVKM. The CDR3 spans 16 residues. CDR3 sequence reads: CASSLYSGGATDTQYF. In DNA form, the CDR3 reads TGTGCCAGCAGTTTATATAGCGGGGGGGCGACAGATACGCAGTATTTT.

To note about this clonotype: Its ends do not fully match the called genes, so a read error is possible. This rearrangement joins TRBV5-5 to TRBJ2-5, with TRBD2 identical over 9 bases. This CDR3 is 15 amino acids long. Germline V lookup: CDR1 SGHKS, CDR2 YYEKEE (reference sequence). DNA of the CDR3: TGCGCCAGCAGCCTCCTCCTAGCGGGGCAAGAGACCCAGTACTTC. Amino acid sequence: CASSLLLAGQETQYF.

V gene TRBV20-1 combines with J gene TRBJ1-2; D remains ambiguous. Germline CDR1 is DFQATT and CDR2 is SNEGSKA (reference sequence). CDR3 length: 15 residues. V was pared by 0 bases and J by 3 bases, with 14 bases between. The CDR3 DNA reads as TGCAGTGCTAGAGATCTGGAGGGAGTGGACTATGGCTACACCTTC. Translated: CSARDLEGVDYGYTF.

Concerning this clonotype itself: Possible read error: a much larger clone is one base away. This sequence joins TRBV5-1 and TRBJ1-1, with D possibly TRBD1 on 6 matching bases. Trimming left V 4 bases short and J 7 bases short, with 23 bases between. CDR3 size: 16 residues. CDR1 is SGHRS, CDR2 YFSETQ, per germline. This CDR3 is CASSPGQGERDIEAFF. The CDR3 DNA is TGCGCCAGCAGCCCGGGACAAGGGGAAAGGGACATTGAAGCTTTCTTT.

This clonotype was counted ten times or more. The junction differs from germline at one of its ends, possibly a read error. The chain combines TRBV7-7 with TRBJ1-5; D uncertain. Per germline, CDR1 SSHAT and CDR2 FNYEAQ (reference sequence). This CDR3 is built from 15 residues. Written as DNA, the CDR3 is TGTGCTAGCAGCTTTCTTGACCCGGGCAATCAGCCCCAGCATTTT. Its translation: CASSFLDPGNQPQHF.

The chain combines TRBV25-1 with TRBJ1-5; 8 bases are shared with TRBD1. The germline gives CDR1 MGHDK, CDR2 SYGVNS. The CDR3 covers 16 residues. The junction had 7 bases not matched to a gene; V was cut back by 3 bases and J by 3 bases. This CDR3 is CASSDSGTGVNQPQHF. The CDR3 bases are TGTGCCAGCAGTGATTCAGGGACAGGAGTCAATCAGCCCCAGCATTTT.

The rearrangement joins TRBV5-6 to TRBJ1-2; 7 positions match TRBD1. The J segment lost 2 bases and the V segment lost 3 bases, leaving 4 bases of the junction unmatched. Germline lookup yields CDR1 SGHDT and CDR2 YYEEEE. CDR3 length equals 14 residues. The CDR3 DNA reads TGTGCCAGCAGCTCGGGGACAGCCAACTATGGCTACACCTTC. Protein sequence: CASSSGTANYGYTF.

This clonotype occurred many times. The V gene is TRBV7-9, the J gene TRBJ1-1; no firm D call. The CDR3 loop spans 14 amino acids. CDR1 is SEHNR, CDR2 FQNEAQ, per germline (reference sequence). V gave up 5 bases and J gave up 4 bases, with 14 bases separating them. In nucleotides, the CDR3 is TGTGCCAGCAGCCCTCCATTGTCGGGCACTGAAGCTTTCTTT. This encodes CASSPPLSGTEAFF.

This clonotype was observed many times. This sequence joins TRBV6-5 and TRBJ1-3; D uncertain. V dropped 0 bases and J dropped 0 bases, with 9 bases sitting between them. The CDR3 extends over 16 amino acids. Germline V gene lookup returns CDR1 MNHEY and CDR2 SVGAGI. CDR3 amino acids: CASSYSASSSGNTIYF. In nucleotides, the CDR3 is TGTGCCAGCAGTTACTCGGCATCGAGCTCTGGAAACACCATATATTTT.